The 21 T cell receptor beta chains listed next were all sequenced from one sample in a study of response to subunit inactivated influenza vaccine. TCRdb recomputed calls from the RT-PCR reads with MiXCR, one row per CDR3 protein. The sample holds about 780,000 distinct CDR3 sequences, approximately 17% seen once. The specimen comprised PBMCs from blood, sampled 5 days after vaccination. The source of these receptors is a man aged 50 or older who received an inactivated influenza vaccine.

This clonotype was seen a handful of times. The chain couples TRBV7-9 to TRBJ1-6, with no clear D. This CDR3 is 15 amino acids long. Germline lookup yields CDR1 SEHNR and CDR2 FQNEAQ (reference sequence). V shed 5 bases and J shed 7 bases, with 15 bases lying between them. CDR3 loop: CASSAGVAQNSPLHF. The CDR3 DNA reads TGTGCCAGCAGCGCCGGAGTGGCACAAAATTCACCCCTCCACTTT.

This clonotype was seen only a few times. The chain combines TRBV7-9 with TRBJ2-2, with a tentative D call TRBD1 (6 bases). CDR1 and CDR2 (germline): SEHNR, FQNEAQ (reference sequence). Trimming shortened V by 8 bases and J by 6 bases, and 22 bases separated the two germline ends. The CDR3 runs 16 residues. The CDR3 reads CASPRQGQYTSGELFF. The CDR3 DNA follows: TGTGCCAGCCCAAGGCAAGGACAGTATACGTCCGGGGAGCTGTTTTTT.

V and J are TRBV20-1 and TRBJ2-2, with D perhaps TRBD1 or TRBD2 (6 bases each). Trimming shortened V by 5 bases and J by 6 bases, and 16 bases separated the two germline ends. Looked up from germline, CDR1 is DFQATT and CDR2 is SNEGSKA (reference sequence). The CDR3 loop spans 14 amino acids. CDR3 in amino acids: CSALEGGGAGELFF. CDR3 DNA sequence: TGCAGTGCTTTGGAGGGGGGTGGGGCCGGGGAGCTGTTTTTT.

The V call is TRBV15, the J call TRBJ2-4; 9 bases are a match to TRBD2. With 5 bases clipped from V and 12 bases from J, the junction kept 14 bases outside the gene matches. The CDR3 sequence is 15 residues long. Germline CDR1 LNHNV, CDR2 YYDKDF (reference sequence). This CDR3 is CATSHRGGGGQNQYF. The CDR3 DNA follows: TGTGCCACCAGCCACCGTGGCGGGGGGGGTCAAAATCAGTACTTC. The whole variable domain, filled in from reference TRBV15 and TRBJ2-4, reads DAMVIQNPRYQVTQFGKPVTLSCSQTLNHNVMYWYQQKSSQAPKLLFHYYDKDFNNEADTPDNFQSRRPNTSFCFLDIRSPGLGDTAMYLCATSHRGGGGQNQYFGAGTRLSVL.

This clonotype was observed a few times. This sequence joins TRBV5-1 and TRBJ2-3, with 8 bases identical to TRBD1. J lost 3 bases, V lost 0 bases, and 3 bases had no gene match. CDR3 size: 15 residues. Germline values: CDR1 SGHRS, CDR2 YFSETQ. CDR3 sequence reads: CASSLDRGWTDTQYF. As DNA, the CDR3 is TGCGCCAGCAGCTTGGACAGGGGGTGGACAGATACGCAGTATTTT.

The V and J genes are TRBV4-3 and TRBJ2-2, with a possible D match to TRBD2 (5 bases). Germline assignment: CDR1 LGHNA and CDR2 YSLEER. Deletions cut 4 bases from V and 7 bases from J, with 10 bases between. This CDR3 has 13 residues. DNA of the CDR3: TGCGCCAGCAGCCCCCTAGCCGGCGGGGAGCTGTTTTTT. It encodes CASSPLAGGELFF.

The chain uses TRBV12-3 or TRBV12-4 and TRBJ1-5; D gene ambiguous. The CDR3 is made up of 12 amino acids. V gave up 4 bases and J gave up 5 bases, with 6 bases separating them. The CDR3 DNA sequence: TGTGCCAGCAGTTCGACATATCAGCCCCAGCATTTT. This gives the protein CASSSTYQPQHF.

This clonotype was recorded many times. CDR3 sequence (DNA): TGTGCCAGCAGCTGGACCCCGGGACAGTGGATCCTTGGGCAAGAGACCCAGTACTTC. Translating it yields CASSWTPGQWILGQETQYF. The chain recombines TRBV11-2 with TRBJ2-5, with 7 bases lining up with TRBD1. The CDR3 is made up of 19 amino acids. Trimming cost V 4 bases and J 2 bases; bases outside gene matches: 19. CDR1 and CDR2 (germline): SGHAT, FQNNGV.

The chain employs TRBV6-1 and TRBJ1-5; weak D call: TRBD1 (6 bases). V lost 6 bases and J lost 5, with 14 bases in between. The CDR3 length is 14 residues. The germline V gene has CDR1 MNHNS and CDR2 SASEGT. The DNA for the CDR3 is TGTGCCAGCAGCCGGACAGTCAGTTATCAGCCCCAGCATTTT. The encoded protein is CASSRTVSYQPQHF.

This clonotype turned up a few times. The chain combines TRBV28 with TRBJ1-1, with 8 positions matching TRBD1. Trimming removed 6 bases from V and 0 bases from J; junction bases left unmatched: 9. Germline lookup yields CDR1 MDHEN and CDR2 SYDVKM. The CDR3 is 16 amino acids. CDR3 nucleotides: TGTGCCAGCAGAGATCGGGACAGGCCAATGAACACTGAAGCTTTCTTT. Encoded protein: CASRDRDRPMNTEAFF.

In its sample, this clonotype was seen a few times. CDR3 residues: CASSLNVSPGETQYF. The CDR3, as DNA: TGTGCCAGCAGCTTAAATGTTTCGCCGGGGGAGACCCAGTACTTC. V gene TRBV7-6 combines with J gene TRBJ2-5; the D gene is possibly TRBD2 (5 bases). Trimming took 2 bases from V and 5 from J, leaving 15 bases between them. CDR1 is SGHVS and CDR2 is FNYEAQ in the germline V gene. This CDR3 contains 15 residues.

There are a few counts of this clonotype. The chain is built from TRBV10-3 and TRBJ2-1; D is perhaps TRBD1 (5 bases). The CDR3 has 17 amino acids. Trimming took 0 bases from V and 0 from J, leaving 12 bases between them. Looked up from germline, CDR1 is ENHRY and CDR2 is SYGVKD. The CDR3 bases are TGTGCCATCAGTGAGTCGATACAGGCAAGCTCCTACAATGAGCAGTTCTTC. This sequence encodes CAISESIQASSYNEQFF.

This clonotype was counted only a few times. V is TRBV20-1 and J is TRBJ2-5, with TRBD2 identical over 11 bases. The trim removed 3 bases at V and 5 bases at J, leaving 5 bases unmatched. Germline V gene lookup returns CDR1 DFQATT and CDR2 SNEGSKA (reference sequence). The CDR3 has 14 residues. The CDR3 loop reads CSARVLAGVETQYF. The CDR3 coding sequence is TGCAGTGCTAGGGTACTAGCGGGAGTGGAGACCCAGTACTTC.

The chain recombines TRBV10-3 with TRBJ1-3, with a tentative D call TRBD1 (5 bases). Germline values: CDR1 ENHRY, CDR2 SYGVKD. V lost 3 bases, J lost 4 bases, and 22 bases lay in between. The CDR3 loop spans 18 amino acids. The CDR3 reads CAISDPAEQAGVGNTIYF. In DNA, the CDR3 is TGTGCCATCAGTGATCCAGCGGAACAGGCGGGCGTGGGAAACACCATATATTTT.

The chain couples TRBV10-3 to TRBJ2-5; 7 nucleotides match TRBD2. Germline V gene data show CDR1 as ENHRY and CDR2 as SYGVKD. The CDR3 consists of 15 residues. After removal of 4 bases from V and 4 bases from J, the junction contained 9 bases not matched to a gene. The CDR3, as DNA: TGTGCCATCAGTGCGGGACTAACTCTAAGAGAGACCCAGTACTTC. Its translation is CAISAGLTLRETQYF.

This clonotype was seen a handful of times. V and J are TRBV13 and TRBJ2-5, with D maybe TRBD2 (5 bases). The CDR3 extends over 12 amino acids. V lost 5 bases and J 3 bases, leaving 7 bases between the germline ends. Germline CDR1 reads PRHDT; CDR2 reads FYEKMQ (reference sequence). CDR3 protein: CASSISEETQYF. The CDR3 DNA reads as TGTGCCAGCAGCATTAGCGAAGAGACCCAGTACTTC.

The V gene is TRBV12-3 or TRBV12-4, the J gene TRBJ1-1; TRBD1 aligns across 7 bases. CDR3 size: 14 residues. V shed 4 bases, J shed 3 bases, and the junction held 5 bases outside the gene matches. In nucleotides, the CDR3 is TGTGCCAGCAGTTCGACAGGGATTTACACTGAAGCTTTCTTT. Its translation: CASSSTGIYTEAFF.

The chain has TRBV5-1 and TRBJ1-5; D is undetermined. Germline V gene lookup returns CDR1 SGHRS and CDR2 YFSETQ. Trimming stripped 1 base from V and 5 bases from J, with 7 bases between. The CDR3 is 13 amino acids. DNA for the CDR3: TGCGCCAGCAGCTTGTTTTCCGATCAGCCCCAGCATTTT. It yields the protein CASSLFSDQPQHF. The variable domain in full, with the rest retrieved from reference TRBV5-1 and TRBJ1-5, is KAGVTQTPRYLIKTRGQQVTLSCSPISGHRSVSWYQQTPGQGLQFLFEYFSETQRNKGNFPGRFSGRQFSNSRSEMNVSTLELGDSALYLCASSLFSDQPQHFGDGTRLSIL.

A few counts support this clonotype. The chain is built from TRBV4-2 and TRBJ1-2; TRBD1 agrees at 7 bases. Germline V gene lookup returns CDR1 LGHNA and CDR2 YNFKEQ. With 2 bases clipped from V and 5 bases from J, the junction kept 8 bases outside the gene matches. CDR3 size: 15 residues. DNA for the CDR3: TGTGCCAGCAGCCAATCCCAGGGGGGGAGGTATGGCTACACCTTC. Translation gives CASSQSQGGRYGYTF.

This rearrangement joins TRBV6-5 to TRBJ1-3; D gene ambiguous. The CDR3 spans 14 residues. Germline V lookup: CDR1 MNHEY, CDR2 SVGAGI. Trimming removed 2 bases from V and 1 base from J, with 6 bases in between. The CDR3 sequence is CASSYGLSGNTIYF. The CDR3 nucleotides are TGTGCCAGCAGTTACGGCCTTTCTGGAAACACCATATATTTT.

This clonotype was detected ten times or more. The chain employs TRBV7-2 and TRBJ2-1; D is unclear. CDR3 length: 15 amino acids. V lost 2 bases and J lost 9, with 17 bases in between. The germline V gene encodes CDR1 SGHTA and CDR2 FQGNSA. This CDR3 reads CASSLKGPSVGEQFF. CDR3 nucleotide sequence: TGTGCCAGCAGCTTAAAGGGCCCCTCGGTCGGTGAGCAGTTCTTC.